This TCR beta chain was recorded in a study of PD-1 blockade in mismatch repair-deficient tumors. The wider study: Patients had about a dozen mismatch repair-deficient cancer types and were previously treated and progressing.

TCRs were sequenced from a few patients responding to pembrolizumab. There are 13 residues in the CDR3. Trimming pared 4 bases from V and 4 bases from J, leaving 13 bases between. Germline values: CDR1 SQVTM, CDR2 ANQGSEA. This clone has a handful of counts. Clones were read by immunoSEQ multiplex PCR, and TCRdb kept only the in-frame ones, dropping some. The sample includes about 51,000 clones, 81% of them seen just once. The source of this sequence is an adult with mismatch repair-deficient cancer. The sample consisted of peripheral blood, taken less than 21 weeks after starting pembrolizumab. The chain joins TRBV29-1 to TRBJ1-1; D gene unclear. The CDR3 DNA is TGCAGCGTTGCGGCCGCCATGGGCACTGAAGCTTTCTTT. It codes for CSVAAAMGTEAFF.